This T cell receptor beta chain was profiled in a study of T cell responses to AZD1222 COVID-19 vaccine (dated by TCRdb to the early 2020s). Some background on the complete study: AZD1222 recipients with second doses at about 4 weeks or about 12 weeks were pooled, because spike-specific TCR depth and breadth did not differ between schedules. A total of 230 to 250 trial participants underwent TCR sequencing, of whom about 200 received two doses of AZD1222 and about 25 received two doses of the MenACWY control vaccine. Trial participants were enrolled into age subgroups of 18-55, 56-69 and 70-plus years, which contained around 150, 29 and 61 TCR-sequenced participants, respectively.

For this clone: Its antigen remains unidentified. No qualities accompany the bases; no much larger clone lies one base away.

The CDR3 regions of human TCRbeta chains were analyzed by immunosequencing. On the authors' methods: TCRs in the repertoires were compared against a reference library of SARS-CoV-2-specific TCRs that had been generated with the MIRA antigen-specificity platform. Breadth was defined as the fraction of unique TCRs that were SARS-CoV-2-associated, and depth was defined as the fraction of total T cells that were SARS-CoV-2-associated. Using the MIRA data, every spike-specific TCR was mapped to the spike region that the TCR reacted to and assigned to either a CD4 or a CD8 class. Log10-transformed breadth and depth values were compared by one-way ANOVA with Sidak's multiple comparisons tests. TCRdb holds this immuneACCESS table with in-frame rearrangements only. Some clones are missing; in checked studies, unresolved V genes explain under half, and the rest has no known cause. That table gives V, J and clone size, and the DNA gave D and trimming. A total of approximately 120,000 clones appear in this sample, 93% of them only once. The ten top clones hold approximately 0.85% of the sample.

General study outcomes and caveats: Most participants were white British and females outnumbered males, and the authors suggested that clonal diversity may have been underestimated. Conclusions about previously exposed vaccinees are limited, since just five to seven AZD1222 recipients were seropositive for SARS-CoV-2 at baseline. Because no samples from the day 14 peak response were available, repertoires could be characterized only after the peak T cell response. The vaccine-associated CD4 TCRs covered the entire spike protein, and the dominant responses fell in regions 160-218 and 743-854. Epitopes outside the regions mutated in the B.1.351 and B.1.1.7 variants were reportedly recognized by nearly half of the unique spike-specific TCRs. The 56-69-year group was small, and its depth increase did not reach significance, likely because of low power. A significant rise in spike-specific TCR breadth and depth was observed after two AZD1222 doses relative to day 0 and relative to MenACWY recipients.

The time point label of this sample denotes: baseline before first vaccination. The vaccinee samples were drawn from two UK trials, COV001 and COV002, one of which was a single-blind randomized controlled phase 2/3 trial testing AZD1222 (ChAdOx1 nCoV-19) in healthy adults. For TCRbeta chain sequencing, PBMC samples were collected from trial participants at day 0 and at day 28 after the second dose. The germline V gene yields SGHTA for CDR1 and FQGNSA for CDR2. The junction shows trimming of 3 bases on V and 0 bases on J, plus 13 bases between the germline ends. The CDR3 runs 16 residues from the cysteine to the phenylalanine. Here the CDR3 DNA is all that survives: 48 bases in frame from base 1.

The sample was peripheral blood, taken on day 0 of AZD1222 vaccination. The TCR sequence derives from an adult in good health. The chain employs TRBV7-2 and TRBJ2-3; the D region possibly corresponds to TRBD2 (6 bases align). CDR3 loop: CASSFSLAVSTDTQYF. At the DNA level, the sequence is TGTGCCAGCAGCTTCTCGTTAGCGGTGAGCACAGATACGCAGTATTTT.